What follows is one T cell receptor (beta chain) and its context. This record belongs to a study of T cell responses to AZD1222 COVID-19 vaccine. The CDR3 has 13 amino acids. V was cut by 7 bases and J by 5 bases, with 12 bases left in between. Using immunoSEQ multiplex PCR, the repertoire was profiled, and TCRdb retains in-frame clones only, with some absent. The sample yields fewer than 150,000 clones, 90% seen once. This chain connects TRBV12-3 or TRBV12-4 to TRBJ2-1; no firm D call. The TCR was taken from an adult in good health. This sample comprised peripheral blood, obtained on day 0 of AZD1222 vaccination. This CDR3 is CASIWRWDNEQFF. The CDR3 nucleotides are TGTGCCAGCATATGGCGGTGGGACAATGAGCAGTTCTTC.